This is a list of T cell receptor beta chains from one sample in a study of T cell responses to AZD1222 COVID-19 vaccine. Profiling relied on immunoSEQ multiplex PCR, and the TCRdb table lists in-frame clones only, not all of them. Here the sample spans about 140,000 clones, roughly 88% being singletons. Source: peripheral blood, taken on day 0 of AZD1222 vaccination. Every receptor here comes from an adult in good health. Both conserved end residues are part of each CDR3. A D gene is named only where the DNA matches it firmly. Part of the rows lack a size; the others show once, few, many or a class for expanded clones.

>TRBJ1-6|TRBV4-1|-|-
CASSQKLMAGPRRDSPLHF
TGCGCCAGCAGCCAAAAATTGATGGCCGGGCCGCGAAGGGATTCACCCCTCCACTTT
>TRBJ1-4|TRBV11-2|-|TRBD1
CASSLELGQGNEKLFF
TGTGCCAGCAGCTTAGAGTTGGGACAGGGAAATGAAAAACTGTTTTTT
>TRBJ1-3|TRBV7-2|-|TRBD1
CASSLLAGARGLSGNTIYF
TGTGCCAGCAGCTTATTGGCCGGGGCTAGGGGGCTTTCTGGAAACACCATATATTTT
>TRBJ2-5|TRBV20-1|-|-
CSPHVLETQYF
TGCAGTCCACATGTTTTAGAGACCCAGTACTTC
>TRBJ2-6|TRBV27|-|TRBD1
CASSLSFRGQGFAGANVLTF
TGTGCCAGCAGTTTATCGTTTAGGGGACAGGGGTTCGCTGGGGCCAACGTCCTGACTTTC
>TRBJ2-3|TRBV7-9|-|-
CASSPKNRVTDTQYF
TGTGCCAGCAGCCCTAAGAACAGGGTCACAGATACGCAGTATTTT
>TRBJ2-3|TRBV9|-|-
CASKAGFRNTDTQYF
TGTGCCAGCAAGGCTGGGTTCCGAAACACAGATACGCAGTATTTT
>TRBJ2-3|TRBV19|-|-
CASSISGHTRGTDTQYF
TGTGCCAGTAGTATCTCCGGTCACACAAGGGGCACAGATACGCAGTATTTT
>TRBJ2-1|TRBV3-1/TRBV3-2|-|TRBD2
CASSRRLAGYNEQFF
TGTGCCAGCAGCCGAAGACTAGCTGGTTACAATGAGCAGTTCTTC
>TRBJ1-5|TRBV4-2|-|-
CASSQDLSDQPQHF
TGTGCCAGCAGCCAAGATCTTTCGGATCAGCCCCAGCATTTT
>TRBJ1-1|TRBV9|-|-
CASSVDGGASTEAFF
TGTGCCAGCAGCGTAGATGGGGGCGCGAGCACTGAAGCTTTCTTT
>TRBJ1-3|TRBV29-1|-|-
CTVQEDSGNTIYF
TGCACAGTACAGGAAGACTCTGGAAACACCATATATTTT
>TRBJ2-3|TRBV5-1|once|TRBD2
CASMTSVETDTQYF
TGCGCCAGCATGACTAGCGTAGAAACAGATACGCAGTATTTT
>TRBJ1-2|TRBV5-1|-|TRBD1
CASSSAIGTGTVNYGYTF
TGCGCCAGCAGCTCGGCCATAGGGACAGGGACGGTTAACTATGGCTACACCTTC
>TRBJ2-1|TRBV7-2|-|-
CASSPSYYEQFF
TGTGCCAGCAGCCCCTCCTATTATGAGCAGTTCTTC
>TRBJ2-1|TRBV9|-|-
CASSVPGPNEQFF
TGTGCCAGCAGCGTACCGGGACCCAATGAGCAGTTCTTC
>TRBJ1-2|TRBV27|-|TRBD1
CASSPFRDRVGYGYTF
TGTGCCAGCAGTCCGTTCCGGGACAGGGTAGGGTATGGCTACACCTTC
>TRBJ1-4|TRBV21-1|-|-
CASSNVAPLATNEKLFF
TGTGCCAGCAGCAATGTGGCACCTCTGGCAACTAATGAAAAACTGTTTTTT
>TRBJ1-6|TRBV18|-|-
CASSPQTGENSPLHF
TGTGCCAGCTCACCACAGACAGGCGAGAATTCACCCCTCCACTTT
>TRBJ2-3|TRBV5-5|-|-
CASSLAYQGNTQYF
TGTGCCAGCAGCTTGGCCTACCAGGGTAATACGCAGTATTTT
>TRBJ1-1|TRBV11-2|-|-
CASSLTGGTEAFF
TGTGCCAGCAGCTTGACAGGTGGAACTGAAGCTTTCTTT
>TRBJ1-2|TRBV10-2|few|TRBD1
CASSADRVGGYTF
TGCGCCAGCAGTGCGGACAGGGTCGGTGGCTACACCTTC
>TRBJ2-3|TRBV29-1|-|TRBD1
CSEKGTGKTDTQYF
TGCAGCGAAAAGGGGACAGGGAAGACAGATACGCAGTATTTT
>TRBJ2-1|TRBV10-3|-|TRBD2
CATAWSGRGDNEQFF
TGTGCCACCGCCTGGAGCGGGAGGGGTGACAATGAGCAGTTCTTC
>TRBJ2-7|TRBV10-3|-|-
CAIRPGQTWGQYF
TGTGCCATCAGGCCAGGGCAGACCTGGGGGCAGTACTTC
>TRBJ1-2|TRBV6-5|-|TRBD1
CASTLTTGRYGYTF
TGTGCCAGCACCTTAACGACAGGGCGCTATGGCTACACCTTC
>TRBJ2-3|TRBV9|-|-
CASSVATRPGDTQYF
TGTGCCAGCAGCGTAGCTACTCGACCGGGTGATACGCAGTATTTT
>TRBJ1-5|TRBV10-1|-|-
CASSGQGNQPQHF
TGCGCCAGCAGTGGACAGGGCAATCAGCCCCAGCATTTT
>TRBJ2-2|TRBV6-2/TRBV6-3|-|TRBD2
CASSPIKRERGTGELFF
TGTGCCAGCAGTCCGATTAAGCGGGAGAGGGGCACCGGGGAGCTGTTTTTT
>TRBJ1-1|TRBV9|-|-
CASSVAQGFEAFF
TGTGCCAGCAGCGTGGCTCAGGGATTTGAAGCTTTCTTT
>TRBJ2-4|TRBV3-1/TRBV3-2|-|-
CASSQDRGLNIQYF
TGTGCCAGCAGCCAAGATAGAGGTCTGAACATTCAGTACTTC
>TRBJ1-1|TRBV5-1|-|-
CASRWNTEAFF
TGCGCCAGCAGATGGAACACTGAAGCTTTCTTT
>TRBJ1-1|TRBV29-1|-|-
CSVEDSPGVAEAFF
TGCAGCGTTGAAGATTCCCCGGGGGTGGCTGAAGCTTTCTTT
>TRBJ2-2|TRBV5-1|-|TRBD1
CASSSGQSTGELFF
TGCGCCAGCAGCTCGGGACAGTCAACCGGGGAGCTGTTTTTT
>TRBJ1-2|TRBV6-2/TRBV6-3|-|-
CASSSGTFYGYTF
TGTGCCAGCAGTTCAGGGACTTTCTATGGCTACACCTTC
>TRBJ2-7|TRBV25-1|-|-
CASLGFTEQYF
TGTGCCAGCCTGGGGTTTACTGAGCAGTACTTC
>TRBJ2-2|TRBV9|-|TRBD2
CASSGASGNTGELFF
TGTGCCAGCAGCGGCGCTAGCGGGAACACCGGGGAGCTGTTTTTT
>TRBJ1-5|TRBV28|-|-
CASSLWVAGDGNQPQHF
TGTGCCAGCAGTTTATGGGTGGCAGGGGACGGCAATCAGCCCCAGCATTTT
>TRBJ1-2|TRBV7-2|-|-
CASSFRVGGGYTF
TGTGCCAGCAGCTTTAGGGTCGGGGGTGGCTACACCTTC
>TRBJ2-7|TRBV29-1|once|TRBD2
CSVPWGGDTHEQYF
TGCAGCGTCCCCTGGGGGGGAGACACCCACGAGCAGTACTTC
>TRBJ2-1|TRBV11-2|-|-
CASSVTTYNEQFF
TGTGCCAGCAGCGTTACAACCTACAATGAGCAGTTCTTC
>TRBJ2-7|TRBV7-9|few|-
CASSLLLAPYEQYF
TGTGCCAGCAGCTTACTACTCGCGCCCTACGAGCAGTACTTC
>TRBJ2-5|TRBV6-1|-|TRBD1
CASSEGTVQETQYF
TGTGCCAGCAGTGAGGGGACAGTACAAGAGACCCAGTACTTC
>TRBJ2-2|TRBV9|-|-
CASSVSTGELFF
TGTGCCAGCAGCGTCAGTACCGGGGAGCTGTTTTTT
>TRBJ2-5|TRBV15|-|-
CATSRPTTQETQYF
TGTGCCACCAGCAGGCCGACGACCCAAGAGACCCAGTACTTC
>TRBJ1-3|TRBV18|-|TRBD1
CASSSQGGASSGNTIYF
TGTGCCAGCTCATCGCAGGGGGGAGCGAGCTCTGGAAACACCATATATTTT
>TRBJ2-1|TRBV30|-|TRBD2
CAWGTRSNEQFF
TGTGCCTGGGGGACTAGGAGCAATGAGCAGTTCTTC
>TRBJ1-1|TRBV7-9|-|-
CASTTGGSGTEAFF
TGTGCCAGCACGACGGGCGGCTCGGGAACTGAAGCTTTCTTT
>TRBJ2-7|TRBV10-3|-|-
CAIRERQTPYEQYF
TGTGCCATCAGAGAACGACAGACACCCTACGAGCAGTACTTC